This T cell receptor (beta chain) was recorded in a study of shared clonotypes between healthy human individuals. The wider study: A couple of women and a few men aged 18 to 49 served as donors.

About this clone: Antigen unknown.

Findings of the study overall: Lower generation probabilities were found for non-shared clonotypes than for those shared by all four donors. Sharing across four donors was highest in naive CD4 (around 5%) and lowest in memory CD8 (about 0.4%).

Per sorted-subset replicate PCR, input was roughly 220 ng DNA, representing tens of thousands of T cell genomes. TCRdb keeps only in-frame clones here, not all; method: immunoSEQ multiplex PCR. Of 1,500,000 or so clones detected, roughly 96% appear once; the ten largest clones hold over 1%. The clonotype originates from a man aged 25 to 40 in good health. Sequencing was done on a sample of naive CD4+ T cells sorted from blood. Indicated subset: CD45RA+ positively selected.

CDR3 nucleotides: TGTGCCAGCACAAGCCAGGGGCGCGACACTGAAGCTTTCTTT. As protein: CASTSQGRDTEAFF. The chain carries TRBV2 and TRBJ1-1, with a tentative D call TRBD1 (6 bases). CDR1 SNHLY and CDR2 FYNNEI come from the germline V gene. CDR3 length: 14 amino acids. Between the trimmed V and J ends, which lost 7 bases and 3 bases, there was a span of 15 bases.